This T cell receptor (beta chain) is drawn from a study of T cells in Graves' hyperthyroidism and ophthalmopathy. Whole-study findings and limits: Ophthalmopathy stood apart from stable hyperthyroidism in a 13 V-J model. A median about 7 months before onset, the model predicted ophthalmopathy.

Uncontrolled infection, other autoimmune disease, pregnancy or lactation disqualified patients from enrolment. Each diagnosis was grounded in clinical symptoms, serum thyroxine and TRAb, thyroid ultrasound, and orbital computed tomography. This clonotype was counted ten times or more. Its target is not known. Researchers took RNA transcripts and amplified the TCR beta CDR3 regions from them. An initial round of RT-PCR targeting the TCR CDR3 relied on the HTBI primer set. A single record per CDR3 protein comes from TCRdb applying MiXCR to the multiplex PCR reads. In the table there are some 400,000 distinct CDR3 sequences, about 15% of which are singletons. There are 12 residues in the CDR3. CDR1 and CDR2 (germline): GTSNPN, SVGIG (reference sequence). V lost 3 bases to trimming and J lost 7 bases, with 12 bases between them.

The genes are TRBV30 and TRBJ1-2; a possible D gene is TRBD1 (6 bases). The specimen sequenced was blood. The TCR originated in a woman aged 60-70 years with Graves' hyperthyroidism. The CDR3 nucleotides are TGTGCCTGGAGCGGGGACAAAGCTGGCTACACCTTC. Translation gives CAWSGDKAGYTF.